This T cell receptor (beta chain) emerged from a study of T cells after yellow fever vaccination. About the study: Low-cell-number fractions were prepared with SMART-Seq v4 Ultra Low Input. General study findings and limits: Among all clonotypes, a small share was observed in both CD4 and CD8 compartments.

Germline CDR1 MNHEY, CDR2 SVGEGT. The CDR3 length is 12 residues. Losses at the gene ends were 2 bases for V and 13 bases for J; bases not matched to a gene: 5. In this sample, this clonotype turned up many times. Its specificity is not known. One entry per CDR3 protein results from TCRdb running MiXCR on the 5' RACE reads. Here the sample spans a few hundred thousand distinct CDR3 sequences, less than 7.5% being singletons. Material: CD4+ T cells sorted from PBMCs, obtained on the day of the yellow fever booster vaccination. This chain uses TRBV6-2 or TRBV6-3 with TRBJ2-5, with 9 positions matching TRBD2. The sequence was collected from a young man who received the YFV17D yellow fever vaccine. The CDR3, as DNA: TGTGCCAGCAGTTACCTAGCGGGGCCATGGTACTTC. It translates to CASSYLAGPWYF.